This is a list of T cell receptor beta chains from one sample in a study of T cell changes during pregnancy in multiple sclerosis. Profiled with immunoSEQ multiplex PCR; TCRdb holds only in-frame clones, not every one. The sample consists of tens of thousands of clones, about nine tenths of them appearing once. The sequencing used CD8+ T cells from peripheral blood mononuclear cells, collected in the second trimester of pregnancy. The receptors were sampled from a female donor with multiple sclerosis, enrolled in a pregnancy study. The CDR3 runs from the conserved cysteine through the conserved F or W. The D gene is left open where the match is weak. A row's size may be missing; if present it is once, few, many or a size class.

j_gene: TRBJ1-1
d_gene: .
v_gene: TRBV7-9
abundance: .
CDR3nt: TGTGCCAGCAGCTTGACAGAAAAGAACACTGAAGCTTTCTTT
CDR3aa: CASSLTEKNTEAFF

j_gene: TRBJ2-7
d_gene: TRBD1
v_gene: TRBV19
abundance: .
CDR3nt: TGTGCCAGTAGTCTTTCCGGGACAGGGTATGTCTACGAGCAGTACTTC
CDR3aa: CASSLSGTGYVYEQYF

j_gene: TRBJ2-7
d_gene: .
v_gene: TRBV7-9
abundance: .
CDR3nt: TGTGCCAGCAGCCCTCCAGCGGTTCCTACTCCTTACGAGCAGTACTTC
CDR3aa: CASSPPAVPTPYEQYF

j_gene: TRBJ2-7
d_gene: .
v_gene: TRBV9
abundance: .
CDR3nt: TGTGCCAGCAGCGTAGGACCAGGTGGGGAGCAGTACTTC
CDR3aa: CASSVGPGGEQYF

j_gene: TRBJ2-7
d_gene: TRBD1
v_gene: TRBV27
abundance: .
CDR3nt: TGTGCCAGCAGTTTGAACAGGGGAGCCGAGCAGTACTTC
CDR3aa: CASSLNRGAEQYF

j_gene: TRBJ2-1
d_gene: TRBD2
v_gene: TRBV27
abundance: once
CDR3nt: TGTGCCAGCAGTTTAACCTGGACTAGCGGGAGGGCCGAGGAGCAGTTCTTC
CDR3aa: CASSLTWTSGRAEEQFF

j_gene: TRBJ2-1
d_gene: .
v_gene: TRBV7-3
abundance: .
CDR3nt: TGTGCCAGCAGCGGCAGCGGGTTAGGCTCCTACAATGAGCAGTTCTTC
CDR3aa: CASSGSGLGSYNEQFF

j_gene: TRBJ2-5
d_gene: TRBD2
v_gene: TRBV28
abundance: .
CDR3nt: TGTGCCAGCAGTTTATTGGGGGAGGGAGGGCCTGGGACCCAGTACTTC
CDR3aa: CASSLLGEGGPGTQYF

j_gene: TRBJ2-7
d_gene: TRBD2
v_gene: TRBV5-1
abundance: .
CDR3nt: TGCGCCAGCAGCTTGTTAGCGGGAGAAAGCGAGCAGTACTTC
CDR3aa: CASSLLAGESEQYF

j_gene: TRBJ1-2
d_gene: TRBD1
v_gene: TRBV19
abundance: .
CDR3nt: TGTGCCAGTAGTATACCTCAAACCGGGACAGGGAGGTTTGGCTACACCTTC
CDR3aa: CASSIPQTGTGRFGYTF

j_gene: TRBJ2-3
d_gene: .
v_gene: TRBV6-1
abundance: .
CDR3nt: TGTGCCAGCAGTGCCTCGACAGCCCTTTCGACAGATACGCAGTATTTT
CDR3aa: CASSASTALSTDTQYF

j_gene: TRBJ2-7
d_gene: .
v_gene: TRBV7-9
abundance: .
CDR3nt: TGTGCCAGCAGCCCACATCCTAGTAAACCCTACGAGCAGTACTTC
CDR3aa: CASSPHPSKPYEQYF

j_gene: TRBJ2-3
d_gene: .
v_gene: TRBV11-2
abundance: .
CDR3nt: TGTGCCAGCAGCCTCAGACTATCTAGGACGGATACGCAGTATTTT
CDR3aa: CASSLRLSRTDTQYF

j_gene: TRBJ2-1
d_gene: TRBD1
v_gene: TRBV7-9
abundance: once
CDR3nt: TGTGCCAGCCTCACCACACAGGGGGCGACTGAGCAGTTCTTC
CDR3aa: CASLTTQGATEQFF

j_gene: TRBJ2-1
d_gene: .
v_gene: TRBV7-3
abundance: .
CDR3nt: TGTGCCAGCAGCCCGACAGGCGATGAGCAGTTCTTC
CDR3aa: CASSPTGDEQFF

j_gene: TRBJ2-1
d_gene: TRBD1
v_gene: TRBV10-3
abundance: .
CDR3nt: TGTGCCATCAGTGAGTCGGGACAGGGAGGTGATGAGCAGTTCTTC
CDR3aa: CAISESGQGGDEQFF

j_gene: TRBJ2-7
d_gene: TRBD2
v_gene: TRBV4-3
abundance: many
CDR3nt: TGCGCCAGCAGCCAAGATGTGGTAGCGGGAGTCCCTCCGGGCGAGCAGTACTTC
CDR3aa: CASSQDVVAGVPPGEQYF

j_gene: TRBJ2-7
d_gene: TRBD1
v_gene: TRBV28
abundance: .
CDR3nt: TGTGCCAGCAGTCCGGGACAGAGCTACGAGCAGTACTTC
CDR3aa: CASSPGQSYEQYF

j_gene: TRBJ2-2
d_gene: TRBD1
v_gene: TRBV27
abundance: .
CDR3nt: TGTGCCAGCAGTTTCGTGGACAGGGTTGATACCGGGGAGCTGTTTTTT
CDR3aa: CASSFVDRVDTGELFF

j_gene: TRBJ2-5
d_gene: .
v_gene: TRBV21-1
abundance: .
CDR3nt: TGTGCCAGCAGCAAAGGAAGTGGGGAGGGCCAGTACTTC
CDR3aa: CASSKGSGEGQYF

j_gene: TRBJ2-7
d_gene: .
v_gene: TRBV4-3
abundance: .
CDR3nt: TGCGCCAGCAGCCAAGATCACGGGGGTGGGACCTACGAGCAGTACTTC
CDR3aa: CASSQDHGGGTYEQYF

j_gene: TRBJ2-7
d_gene: TRBD1
v_gene: TRBV27
abundance: .
CDR3nt: TGTGCCAGCACCTCACAGGGGGCGGCCTACGAGCAGTACTTC
CDR3aa: CASTSQGAAYEQYF

j_gene: TRBJ1-3
d_gene: .
v_gene: TRBV29-1
abundance: .
CDR3nt: TGCAGCGTCCAGGGTGGAAACACCATATATTTT
CDR3aa: CSVQGGNTIYF

j_gene: TRBJ2-1
d_gene: TRBD2
v_gene: TRBV9
abundance: .
CDR3nt: TGTGCCAGCAGCCCGCGACCATCGGGACTAGCGGTATACAATGAGCAGTTCTTC
CDR3aa: CASSPRPSGLAVYNEQFF

j_gene: TRBJ2-7
d_gene: .
v_gene: TRBV28
abundance: once
CDR3nt: TGTGCCAGCACCCGGGGTATCTACGAGCAGTACTTC
CDR3aa: CASTRGIYEQYF

j_gene: TRBJ1-1
d_gene: .
v_gene: TRBV5-1
abundance: .
CDR3nt: TGCGCCAGCAGCCCTCGTTTCCTTTCTGACACTGAAGCTTTCTTT
CDR3aa: CASSPRFLSDTEAFF

j_gene: TRBJ2-3
d_gene: .
v_gene: TRBV7-9
abundance: .
CDR3nt: TGTGCCAGCAGCTTAGGAGGGCGGGATAGCACAGATACGCAGTATTTT
CDR3aa: CASSLGGRDSTDTQYF

j_gene: TRBJ2-7
d_gene: .
v_gene: TRBV11-2
abundance: .
CDR3nt: TGTGCCAGCAGCCCCACTCTTATGGACGAGCAGTACTTC
CDR3aa: CASSPTLMDEQYF

j_gene: TRBJ2-1
d_gene: .
v_gene: TRBV15
abundance: .
CDR3nt: TGTGCCACCAGCAGAGAGGACTTCTATGAGCAGTTCTTC
CDR3aa: CATSREDFYEQFF

j_gene: TRBJ1-4
d_gene: TRBD1
v_gene: TRBV28
abundance: .
CDR3nt: TGTGCCAGCAGTCGGACAGGGGCGTACAGTGAAAAACTGTTTTTT
CDR3aa: CASSRTGAYSEKLFF

j_gene: TRBJ2-1
d_gene: .
v_gene: TRBV6-5
abundance: few
CDR3nt: TGTGCCAGCAGTTCCACCGACGGCCCAGGCGTCCATGAGCAGTTCTTC
CDR3aa: CASSSTDGPGVHEQFF

j_gene: TRBJ1-2
d_gene: .
v_gene: TRBV28
abundance: .
CDR3nt: TGTGCCAGCAGTTTTGTTCTAGCGGGGGCTCCGTCCTATGGCTACACCTTC
CDR3aa: CASSFVLAGAPSYGYTF

j_gene: TRBJ2-5
d_gene: .
v_gene: TRBV2
abundance: .
CDR3nt: TGTGCCAGCAGCTCCTTACAGGGCCCAGAGACCCAGTACTTC
CDR3aa: CASSSLQGPETQYF

j_gene: TRBJ1-1
d_gene: .
v_gene: TRBV30
abundance: .
CDR3nt: TGTGCCTGGAGTGTGTCCCAGAACACTGAAGCTTTCTTT
CDR3aa: CAWSVSQNTEAFF

j_gene: TRBJ2-1
d_gene: .
v_gene: TRBV4-2
abundance: .
CDR3nt: TGTGCCAGCAGCCAAGACTTGAGAGGCGATGAGCAGTTCTTC
CDR3aa: CASSQDLRGDEQFF

j_gene: TRBJ1-5
d_gene: .
v_gene: TRBV30
abundance: .
CDR3nt: TGTGCCTGGAGTGTAGGCGACGGGATAAATCAGCCCCAGCATTTT
CDR3aa: CAWSVGDGINQPQHF

j_gene: TRBJ2-1
d_gene: TRBD2
v_gene: TRBV7-6
abundance: .
CDR3nt: TGTGCCATTGAGGTGGGAGGGTACAATGAGCAGTTCTTC
CDR3aa: CAIEVGGYNEQFF

j_gene: TRBJ1-2
d_gene: .
v_gene: TRBV28
abundance: .
CDR3nt: TGTGCCAGCAGCGAGGGCATCTATGGCTACACCTTC
CDR3aa: CASSEGIYGYTF

j_gene: TRBJ1-2
d_gene: .
v_gene: TRBV7-9
abundance: .
CDR3nt: TGTGCCAATACTAGGAATGACTATGGCTACACCTTC
CDR3aa: CANTRNDYGYTF

j_gene: TRBJ1-2
d_gene: .
v_gene: TRBV4-1
abundance: .
CDR3nt: TGCGCCAGCAGCCTAGACGGGTCAGGGATAGGCGCCTACTATGGCTACACCTTC
CDR3aa: CASSLDGSGIGAYYGYTF

j_gene: TRBJ2-7
d_gene: .
v_gene: TRBV27
abundance: .
CDR3nt: TGTGCCAGCACCCCAACAGGGGAGGAACGGGAGCAGTACTTC
CDR3aa: CASTPTGEEREQYF

j_gene: TRBJ2-1
d_gene: TRBD1
v_gene: TRBV19
abundance: .
CDR3nt: TGTGCCACCCGGGACAGGACAGGCTCCTACAATGAGCAGTTCTTC
CDR3aa: CATRDRTGSYNEQFF

j_gene: TRBJ1-2
d_gene: .
v_gene: TRBV20-1
abundance: .
CDR3nt: TGCAGTGCTACCCTGGGGGCGGGCTACACCTTC
CDR3aa: CSATLGAGYTF

j_gene: TRBJ1-6
d_gene: .
v_gene: TRBV4-3
abundance: .
CDR3nt: TGCGCCAGCAGCCAAGAAGAACAGGGCCGTTCACCCCTCCACTTT
CDR3aa: CASSQEEQGRSPLHF

j_gene: TRBJ2-3
d_gene: .
v_gene: TRBV11-3
abundance: once
CDR3nt: TGTGCCAGCAGCTTAGTCCAGGGGTTGGGCACAGATACGCAGTATTTT
CDR3aa: CASSLVQGLGTDTQYF

j_gene: TRBJ2-7
d_gene: TRBD1
v_gene: TRBV11-1
abundance: .
CDR3nt: TGTGCCAGCAGCCTCGGACAGGGCTCGCCCTACGAGCAGTACTTC
CDR3aa: CASSLGQGSPYEQYF

j_gene: TRBJ2-2
d_gene: .
v_gene: TRBV4-2
abundance: .
CDR3nt: TGTGCCAGCAGCCACCGACAGGTGAACACCGGGGAGCTGTTTTTT
CDR3aa: CASSHRQVNTGELFF

j_gene: TRBJ2-1
d_gene: .
v_gene: TRBV19
abundance: once
CDR3nt: TGTGCCAGTAGTATAGAGGGGGGAGGAGGGTTCTACAATGAGCAGTTCTTC
CDR3aa: CASSIEGGGGFYNEQFF

j_gene: TRBJ1-2
d_gene: TRBD1
v_gene: TRBV9
abundance: .
CDR3nt: TGTGCCAGCAGACCCGGACAGGGGACCAACTATGGCTACACCTTC
CDR3aa: CASRPGQGTNYGYTF

j_gene: TRBJ2-7
d_gene: .
v_gene: TRBV25-1
abundance: .
CDR3nt: TGTGCCAGCAGTGACAGGACAGACAACGAGCAGTACTTC
CDR3aa: CASSDRTDNEQYF

j_gene: TRBJ1-4
d_gene: .
v_gene: TRBV7-6
abundance: .
CDR3nt: TGTGCCAGCAGCTTTGGGGCCCCTAATGAAAAACTGTTTTTT
CDR3aa: CASSFGAPNEKLFF